Below are 17 T cell receptor beta chains sequenced from a single sample in a study of early T cells in non-severe SARS-CoV-2 infection. A single record per CDR3 protein comes from TCRdb applying MiXCR to the 5' RACE reads. The sample gives under 35,000 distinct CDR3 sequences, 5.4% of which show up once; 20% to 25% is in the top ten. The material sequenced was whole blood. Receptor source: an adult who was a healthcare worker with PCR-confirmed SARS-CoV-2 infection or an uninfected control (not recorded which).

The rearrangement links TRBV5-5 to TRBJ2-3; D gene unclear. Per germline, CDR1 SGHKS and CDR2 YYEKEE (reference sequence). The CDR3 extends over 12 amino acids. The V gene lost 7 bases and the J gene lost 1 base, with 7 bases spanning the gap. The DNA of the CDR3 is TGTGCCAGCGCGTCCGGCACAGATACGCAGTATTTT. Translated, it gives CASASGTDTQYF.

The genes are TRBV11-2 and TRBJ2-5; possible D gene TRBD1, 8 bases. This CDR3 has 15 residues. The germline V gene encodes CDR1 SGHAT and CDR2 FQNNGV. The V end was cut by 5 bases, the J end by 4 bases, with 17 bases between. The CDR3 nucleotides read TGTGCCAGCAGCCCCCAGGGGGCGGGGGTAGAGACCCAGTACTTC. This gives the protein CASSPQGAGVETQYF.

This clonotype has a count of ten or more. V gene TRBV7-2 combines with J gene TRBJ1-6, with TRBD1 identical over 7 bases. The junction had 9 bases not matched to a gene; V was cut back by 7 bases and J by 6 bases. The CDR3 is 15 residues long. The germline CDR1 and CDR2 sequences are SGHTA and FQGNSA. The CDR3: CASTESGQFNSPLHF. Written as DNA, the CDR3 is TGTGCCAGCACCGAATCGGGACAGTTTAATTCACCCCTCCACTTT.

This clonotype has just a few counts. The chain is built from TRBV9 and TRBJ2-5; no reliable D call. The CDR3 covers 14 residues. Trimming stripped 4 bases from V and 2 bases from J, with 12 bases between. Germline values: CDR1 SGDLS, CDR2 YYNGEE. For the CDR3, the DNA is TGTGCCAGCAGCCCGACTTCGACTCAAGAGACCCAGTACTTC. Translating gives CASSPTSTQETQYF.

This clonotype was detected many times. This CDR3 reads CASSRTVEDEKLFF. CDR3 DNA sequence: TGCGCCAGCAGCCGGACGGTGGAAGATGAAAAACTGTTTTTT. This rearrangement joins TRBV5-1 to TRBJ1-4, with D hard to call. The CDR3 sequence is 14 residues long. V dropped 4 bases and J dropped 6 bases, with 13 bases sitting between them. From germline, CDR1 is SGHRS and CDR2 YFSETQ.

The V gene is TRBV20-1, the J gene TRBJ2-7; TRBD1 agrees at 9 bases. CDR3 length equals 13 residues. Losses at the gene ends were 6 bases for V and 6 bases for J; bases not matched to a gene: 9. The germline gives CDR1 DFQATT, CDR2 SNEGSKA (reference sequence). In DNA, the CDR3 is TGCAGTGCAAGCTCCGGGACAGGGACCGAGCAGTACTTC. Translating it yields CSASSGTGTEQYF.

This clonotype was observed a handful of times. The chain employs TRBV2 and TRBJ2-2; D is undetermined. Germline assignment: CDR1 SNHLY and CDR2 FYNNEI. The CDR3 extends over 14 amino acids. The ends were cut back, 1 base at V and 1 base at J, with 4 bases in the middle. CDR3 residues: CASSEEQNTGELFF. DNA for the CDR3: TGTGCCAGCAGTGAAGAGCAGAACACCGGGGAGCTGTTTTTT.

The V and J genes are TRBV7-8 and TRBJ2-7; 10 bases fit TRBD2. CDR1 and CDR2 (germline): SGHVS, FQNEAQ. The CDR3 is made up of 15 amino acids. The ends lost 3 bases at V and 2 bases at J; junction bases unmatched: 4. As DNA, the CDR3 is TGTGCCAGCAGCTTCTCTAGCGGGGGACCCTACGAGCAGTACTTC. The encoded protein is CASSFSSGGPYEQYF.

This clonotype was picked up many times. The chain carries TRBV2 and TRBJ1-3; a weak D match, TRBD1 (5 bases). CDR1 SNHLY and CDR2 FYNNEI come from the germline V gene. There are 14 residues in the CDR3. With 4 bases removed from V and 2 bases from J, the gap between germline ends came to 9 bases. CDR3 DNA: TGTGCCAGCAGTGTGGGGGGAACTGGAAACACCATATATTTT. This encodes CASSVGGTGNTIYF.

This clonotype was detected only a few times. The chain combines TRBV9 with TRBJ1-6, with D unresolved. V was trimmed by 3 bases and J by 9 bases, leaving 13 bases between them. The germline CDR1 and CDR2 sequences are SGDLS and YYNGEE. This CDR3 region has 14 residues. DNA of the CDR3: TGTGCCAGCAGCGCCTCCGGGCCTGTTTCACCCCTCCACTTT. This translates into CASSASGPVSPLHF.

This clonotype appeared many times. The chain couples TRBV6-5 to TRBJ1-5; weak D call: TRBD1 (6 bases). CDR3 length: 17 amino acids. Germline values: CDR1 MNHEY, CDR2 SVGAGI. Trimming removed 1 base from V and 0 bases from J, with 13 bases in between. The CDR3 region is CASSYYRVRDSNQPQHF. CDR3 coding DNA: TGTGCCAGCAGTTACTACAGGGTGAGGGATAGCAATCAGCCCCAGCATTTT.

This clonotype was found many times. This CDR3 is CASSHSGGQPQHF. The CDR3 DNA reads as TGTGCCAGCAGCCACTCGGGCGGACAGCCCCAGCATTTT. The rearrangement joins TRBV4-2 to TRBJ1-5; D unclear. The CDR3 is 13 amino acids. Trimming took 3 bases from V and 7 from J, leaving 10 bases between them. CDR1 is LGHNA and CDR2 is YNFKEQ in the germline V gene.

This clonotype has a count of ten or more. CDR3 sequence (DNA): TGTGCCACCAGTGATGGGGCAGCCACCTACAATGAGCAGTTCTTC. The encoded protein is CATSDGAATYNEQFF. The rearrangement joins TRBV24-1 to TRBJ2-1; tentative D call: TRBD1 (5 bases). V was trimmed by 3 bases and J by 2 bases, leaving 10 bases between them. In germline, CDR1 is KGHDR, CDR2 SFDVKD. This CDR3 spans 15 amino acids.

Of note for this clonotype: A much larger clone differs by one base, so this may be a read error. This CDR3 reads CASSRGLGRVTGEQFF. CDR3 sequence (DNA): TGTGCCAGCAGCCGAGGACTTGGGAGAGTCACCGGGGAGCAGTTTTTT. The V and J genes are TRBV11-2 and TRBJ2-2; D may be TRBD2 (5 bases). Germline V lookup: CDR1 SGHAT, CDR2 FQNNGV. CDR3 length equals 16 residues.

This clonotype was seen ten or more times. The V call is TRBV4-1, the J call TRBJ1-2, with TRBD1 identical over 8 bases. Germline CDR1 is MGHRA and CDR2 is YSYEKL. This CDR3 has 18 amino acids. V shed 0 bases, J shed 3 bases, and the junction held 12 bases outside the gene matches. The CDR3 region has the DNA TGCGCCAGCAGCCAAGATCGGCAGGGGGCAGGAATCTACTATGGCTACACCTTC. Protein product: CASSQDRQGAGIYYGYTF.

This chain links TRBV20-1 with TRBJ1-6; TRBD1 is a possible D gene (6 bases). The CDR3 length is 13 residues. Per germline, CDR1 DFQATT and CDR2 SNEGSKA (reference sequence). The germline V and J ends were trimmed by 5 bases and 10 bases, with 15 bases remaining between them. CDR3 sequence: CSAWGQGYSPLHF. In DNA form, the CDR3 reads TGCAGTGCTTGGGGGCAGGGCTACTCACCCCTCCACTTT.

The chain employs TRBV20-1 and TRBJ2-7; D assignment may be TRBD1 or TRBD2 (5 bases each). Trimming pared 0 bases from V and 0 bases from J, leaving 15 bases between. The CDR3 runs to 16 residues. Germline CDR1 reads DFQATT; CDR2 reads SNEGSKA (reference sequence). Here the CDR3 reads CSARESSGTHSYEQYF. The DNA for the CDR3 is TGCAGTGCTAGAGAAAGTTCCGGGACCCACTCCTACGAGCAGTACTTC.